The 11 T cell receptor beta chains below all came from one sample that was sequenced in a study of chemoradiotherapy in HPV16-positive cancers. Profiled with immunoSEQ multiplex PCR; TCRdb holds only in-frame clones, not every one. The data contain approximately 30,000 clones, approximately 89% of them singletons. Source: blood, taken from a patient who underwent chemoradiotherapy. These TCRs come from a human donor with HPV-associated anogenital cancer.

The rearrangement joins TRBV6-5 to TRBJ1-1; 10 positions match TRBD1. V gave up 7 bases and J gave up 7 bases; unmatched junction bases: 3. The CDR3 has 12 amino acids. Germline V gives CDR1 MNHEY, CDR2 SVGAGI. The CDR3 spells CASTRDRGEAFF. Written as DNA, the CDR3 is TGTGCCAGCACCCGGGACAGGGGTGAAGCTTTCTTT.

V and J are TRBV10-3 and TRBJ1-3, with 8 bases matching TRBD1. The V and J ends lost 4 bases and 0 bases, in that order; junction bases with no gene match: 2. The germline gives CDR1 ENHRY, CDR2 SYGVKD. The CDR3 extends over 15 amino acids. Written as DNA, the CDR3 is TGTGCCATCAGTGCAGGGGGCGGCTCTGGAAACACCATATATTTT. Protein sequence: CAISAGGGSGNTIYF.

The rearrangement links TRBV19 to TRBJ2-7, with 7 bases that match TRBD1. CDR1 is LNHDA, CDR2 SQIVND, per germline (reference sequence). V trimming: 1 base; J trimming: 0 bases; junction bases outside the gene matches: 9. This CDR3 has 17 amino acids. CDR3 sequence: CASSIAPRQGFSYEQYF. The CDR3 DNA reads TGTGCCAGTAGTATAGCTCCGCGACAGGGTTTCTCCTACGAGCAGTACTTC. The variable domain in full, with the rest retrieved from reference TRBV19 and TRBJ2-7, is DGGITQSPKYLFRKEGQNVTLSCEQNLNHDAMYWYRQDPGQGLRLIYYSQIVNDFQKGDIAEGYSVSREKKESFPLTVTSAQKNPTAFYLCASSIAPRQGFSYEQYFGPGTRLTVT.

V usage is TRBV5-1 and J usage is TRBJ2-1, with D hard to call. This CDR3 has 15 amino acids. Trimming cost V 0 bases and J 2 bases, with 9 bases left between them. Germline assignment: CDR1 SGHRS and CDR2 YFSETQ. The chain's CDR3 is CASSLASSPYNEQFF. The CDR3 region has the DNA TGCGCCAGCAGCTTGGCCAGTAGCCCCTACAATGAGCAGTTCTTC.

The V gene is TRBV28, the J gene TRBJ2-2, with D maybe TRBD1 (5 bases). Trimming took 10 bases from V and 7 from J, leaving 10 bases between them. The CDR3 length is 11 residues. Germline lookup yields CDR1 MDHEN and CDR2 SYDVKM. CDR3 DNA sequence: TGTGCCACCCAGGGTGACGGGGAGCTGTTTTTT. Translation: CATQGDGELFF.

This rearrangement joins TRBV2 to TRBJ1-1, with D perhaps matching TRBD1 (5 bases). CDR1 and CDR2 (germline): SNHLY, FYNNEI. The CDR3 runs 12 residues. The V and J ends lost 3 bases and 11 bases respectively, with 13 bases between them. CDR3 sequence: CASSDTDSEAFF. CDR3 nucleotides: TGTGCCAGCAGTGATACCGACAGTGAGGCTTTCTTT.

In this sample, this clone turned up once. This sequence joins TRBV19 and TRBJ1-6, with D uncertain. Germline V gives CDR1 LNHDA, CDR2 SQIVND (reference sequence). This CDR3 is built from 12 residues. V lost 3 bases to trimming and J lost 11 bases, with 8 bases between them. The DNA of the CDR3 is TGTGCCAGTAGTATCCGTCGGACACCCCTCCACTTT. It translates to CASSIRRTPLHF.

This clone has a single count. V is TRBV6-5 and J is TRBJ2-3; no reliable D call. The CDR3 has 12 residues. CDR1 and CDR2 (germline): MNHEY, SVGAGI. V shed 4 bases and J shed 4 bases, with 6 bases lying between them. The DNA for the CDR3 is TGTGCCAGCAGTTCCAGTGCAGATACGCAGTATTTT. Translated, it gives CASSSSADTQYF.

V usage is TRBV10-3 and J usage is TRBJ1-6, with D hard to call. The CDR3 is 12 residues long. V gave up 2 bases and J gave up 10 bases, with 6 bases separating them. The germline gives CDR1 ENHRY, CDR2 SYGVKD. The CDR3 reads CAISEIASPLHF. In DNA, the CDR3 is TGTGCCATCAGTGAGATCGCGTCACCCCTCCACTTT.

The CDR3 protein is CASSLQGAANSPLHF. In DNA, the CDR3 is TGCGCCAGCAGCTTACAGGGGGCGGCAAATTCACCCCTCCACTTT. This chain connects TRBV5-1 to TRBJ1-6, with 9 bases aligning to TRBD1. V lost 2 bases and J lost 7; bases outside the gene matches: 4. The length of the CDR3 is 15 residues. Germline values: CDR1 SGHRS, CDR2 YFSETQ. Full variable domain (outside the CDR3, taken from reference TRBV5-1 and TRBJ1-6): KAGVTQTPRYLIKTRGQQVTLSCSPISGHRSVSWYQQTPGQGLQFLFEYFSETQRNKGNFPGRFSGRQFSNSRSEMNVSTLELGDSALYLCASSLQGAANSPLHFGNGTRLTVT.

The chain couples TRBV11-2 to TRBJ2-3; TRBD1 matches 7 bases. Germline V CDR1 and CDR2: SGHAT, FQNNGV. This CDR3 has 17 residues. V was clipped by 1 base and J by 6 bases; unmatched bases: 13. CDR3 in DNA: TGTGCCAGCAGCTTAGTTTTGCAGGGGGAGAGGAGGGATACGCAGTATTTT. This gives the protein CASSLVLQGERRDTQYF.